The 22 T cell receptor beta chains below were found in one sample sequenced in a study of T cell responses to AZD1222 COVID-19 vaccine. Assay used: immunoSEQ multiplex PCR; TCRdb lists only in-frame clones, some missing. The sample has 95,000 to 110,000 clones, approximately 89% seen once. Sample: peripheral blood, taken on day 0 of AZD1222 vaccination. Every receptor here comes from an adult in good health.

The chain uses TRBV9 and TRBJ2-1; a weak D match, TRBD2 (5 bases). V was clipped by 3 bases and J by 8 bases, with 18 bases between them. Looked up from germline, CDR1 is SGDLS and CDR2 is YYNGEE. The CDR3 is made up of 15 amino acids. CDR3 nucleotide sequence: TGTGCCAGCAGCGGCGGACTCAGCCGAAGGGATGAGCAGTTCTTC. This encodes CASSGGLSRRDEQFF.

As DNA, the CDR3 is TGTGCCAGCAGCCACCAACTAACAGATACGCAGTATTTT. This encodes CASSHQLTDTQYF. The chain is built from TRBV27 and TRBJ2-3, with D uncertain. This CDR3 has 13 residues. V was trimmed by 6 bases and J by 3 bases, leaving 10 bases between them. CDR1 and CDR2 (germline): MNHEY, SMNVEV (reference sequence).

The J gene is TRBJ2-2, the V gene TRBV5-1; D is uncertain. The CDR3 is made up of 12 amino acids. The ends were cut back, 5 bases at V and 6 bases at J, with 8 bases in the middle. Germline V gene data show CDR1 as SGHRS and CDR2 as YFSETQ. CDR3 nucleotide sequence: TGCGCCAGCAGGTTACAAGCCGGGGAGCTGTTTTTT. Translated: CASRLQAGELFF.

J is TRBJ1-1 and V is TRBV18, with D unresolved. V was clipped by 3 bases and J by 0 bases, with 8 bases between them. This CDR3 has 14 residues. Per germline, CDR1 KGHSH and CDR2 LQKENI. The CDR3 loop reads CASSPSDLNTEAFF. In nucleotides, the CDR3 is TGTGCCAGCTCACCGTCGGACCTGAACACTGAAGCTTTCTTT.

The rearrangement uses TRBV27 and TRBJ1-5, with D possibly being TRBD1 (5 bases). CDR1 MNHEY and CDR2 SMNVEV come from the germline V gene (reference sequence). The CDR3 has 14 residues. V was clipped by 1 base and J by 4 bases, with 8 bases between them. The CDR3 sequence: CASSLFGGNQPQHF. The CDR3 DNA is TGTGCCAGCAGTTTATTTGGGGGAAATCAGCCCCAGCATTTT.

The sample holds one count of this clone. V gene TRBV10-3 combines with J gene TRBJ1-6, with no clear D. Trimming stripped 2 bases from V and 10 bases from J, with 15 bases between. CDR3 length equals 15 residues. Germline-derived CDR1 and CDR2 are ENHRY and SYGVKD. The CDR3 region is CAISEEALAKSPLHF. Written as DNA, the CDR3 is TGTGCCATCAGTGAGGAAGCCCTAGCCAAATCACCCCTCCACTTT.

The chain links TRBV19 to TRBJ1-1, with D unresolved. The CDR3 runs to 12 residues. Germline CDR1 is LNHDA and CDR2 is SQIVND (reference sequence). With 5 bases removed from V and 4 bases from J, the gap between germline ends came to 8 bases. The chain's CDR3 is CASSLGFTEAFF. The CDR3, as DNA: TGTGCCAGTAGTTTGGGGTTCACTGAAGCTTTCTTT.

The chain has TRBV28 and TRBJ1-2; a possible D gene is TRBD1 (5 bases). The germline V and J ends were trimmed by 6 bases and 8 bases, with 19 bases remaining between them. The CDR3 extends over 14 amino acids. Germline V gene lookup returns CDR1 MDHEN and CDR2 SYDVKM. Here the CDR3 reads CASSRPPRERGYTF. The CDR3, as DNA: TGTGCCAGCAGCCGTCCCCCCAGGGAAAGAGGCTACACCTTC.

The CDR3 DNA is TGCGCCAGCAGCCACAGGGGGCCCACAGATACGCAGTATTTT. This translates into CASSHRGPTDTQYF. This chain uses TRBV4-3 with TRBJ2-3; 8 nucleotides agree with TRBD1. The CDR3 has 14 residues. Unmatched junction bases numbered 1, after V lost 3 bases and J lost 2 bases. Per the germline V gene, CDR1 is LGHNA and CDR2 is YSLEER.

The rearrangement joins TRBV9 to TRBJ2-7; TRBD2 matches 9 bases. Germline values: CDR1 SGDLS, CDR2 YYNGEE. There are 16 residues in the CDR3. Unmatched junction bases numbered 6, after V lost 0 bases and J lost 2 bases. In DNA form, the CDR3 reads TGTGCCAGCAGCGTAGGGAGCGGGGGGCCCGCCTACGAGCAGTACTTC. Its translation: CASSVGSGGPAYEQYF.

A few counts support this clone. The chain joins TRBV6-2 or TRBV6-3 to TRBJ2-7; possible D gene TRBD1, 6 bases. CDR3 length: 14 amino acids. V was shortened by 3 bases and J by 3 bases, with 12 bases between the two germline ends. From germline, CDR1 is MNHEY and CDR2 SVGEGT. CDR3 in amino acids: CASSYQGRGYEQYF. CDR3 nucleotide sequence: TGTGCCAGCAGTTATCAAGGCAGGGGCTACGAGCAGTACTTC.

The genes are TRBV20-1 and TRBJ2-5; 8 bases agree with TRBD2. V lost 3 bases, J lost 5 bases, and 8 bases stayed unmatched. There are 14 residues in the CDR3. Per the germline V gene, CDR1 is DFQATT and CDR2 is SNEGSKA (reference sequence). In DNA form, the CDR3 reads TGCAGTGCTAGTCAAACTAGCGGTCTCGAGACCCAGTACTTC. Translated, it gives CSASQTSGLETQYF.

DNA of the CDR3: TGCAGCGTTGAGGGGCGGGAGGGTAACACCGGGGAGCTGTTTTTT. Amino acid sequence: CSVEGREGNTGELFF. The rearrangement uses TRBV29-1 and TRBJ2-2; 9 nucleotides line up with TRBD2. The germline CDR1 and CDR2 sequences are SQVTM and ANQGSEA. The CDR3 has 15 residues. The V gene end was trimmed by 3 bases and the J gene end by 2 bases; junction bases not matched to a gene: 4.

The V gene is TRBV14, the J gene TRBJ1-2; D uncertain. Germline CDR1 is SGHDN and CDR2 is FVKESK. This CDR3 region has 13 residues. V was trimmed by 2 bases and J by 5 bases, leaving 9 bases between them. The CDR3 nucleotides read TGTGCCAGCAGCCAACGGATGCGGTATGGCTACACCTTC. Its translation is CASSQRMRYGYTF.

J is TRBJ1-4 and V is TRBV20-1; D not certain. The CDR3 spans 14 residues. V lost 3 bases, J lost 7 bases, and 15 bases lay in between. CDR1 is DFQATT and CDR2 is SNEGSKA in the germline V gene (reference sequence). CDR3 in DNA: TGCAGTGCTAGTGGGCTAACGAGAACTGAAAAACTGTTTTTT. Translating it yields CSASGLTRTEKLFF.

The J gene is TRBJ1-5, the V gene TRBV5-6; weak D call: TRBD1 (5 bases). Germline-derived CDR1 and CDR2 are SGHDT and YYEEEE. Trimming removed 4 bases at V and 0 bases at J, with 20 bases between. This CDR3 contains 18 residues. CDR3: CASSQTGTLSHSNQPQHF. CDR3 bases: TGTGCCAGCAGCCAAACCGGGACTCTAAGTCATAGCAATCAGCCCCAGCATTTT.

This clone was seen repeatedly, ten times or more. V and J are TRBV25-1 and TRBJ2-7; D gene ambiguous. In germline, CDR1 is MGHDK, CDR2 SYGVNS. The length of the CDR3 is 11 residues. The V gene lost 2 bases and the J gene lost 4 bases, with 3 bases spanning the gap. This CDR3 reads CASSEAYEQYF. For the CDR3, the DNA is TGTGCCAGCAGTGAAGCATACGAGCAGTACTTC.

V usage is TRBV19 and J usage is TRBJ2-7; D not resolved. Trimming stripped 9 bases from V and 3 bases from J, with 12 bases between. CDR1 and CDR2 from the germline V gene are LNHDA and SQIVND (reference sequence). The CDR3 spans 12 residues. This CDR3 reads CARARQYYEQYF. The CDR3 DNA is TGTGCCAGAGCTCGACAATACTACGAGCAGTACTTC.

A word on this clone: A read error may produce the germline difference seen at one junction end. The CDR3 reads CASSFGVAGANVLTF. In DNA form, the CDR3 reads TGTGCTAGCAGCTTTGGGGTCGCTGGGGCCAACGTCCTGACTTTC. The rearrangement joins TRBV7-7 to TRBJ2-6; no definite D call. The germline gives CDR1 SSHAT, CDR2 FNYEAQ (reference sequence). This CDR3 comprises 15 residues.

The genes are TRBV18 and TRBJ2-7; D is perhaps TRBD1 (6 bases). The germline V and J ends were trimmed by 2 bases and 2 bases, with 13 bases remaining between them. The CDR3 is 15 amino acids. Germline V gene lookup returns CDR1 KGHSH and CDR2 LQKENI. The CDR3 bases are TGTGCCAGCTCACCAGGGCAGGGGTTTCCCTACGAGCAGTACTTC. As protein: CASSPGQGFPYEQYF. Variable domain in full (rest from reference TRBV18 and TRBJ2-7): NAGVMQNPRHLVRRRGQEARLRCSPMKGHSHVYWYRQLPEEGLKFMVYLQKENIIDESGMPKERFSAEFPKEGPSILRIQQVVRGDSAAYFCASSPGQGFPYEQYFGPGTRLTVT.

This clone was counted once. The chain's CDR3 is CASTSSGGNEQYF. The CDR3 bases are TGTGCCAGCACCTCCTCCGGGGGCAACGAGCAGTACTTC. This chain links TRBV7-2 with TRBJ2-7, with D perhaps being TRBD1 or TRBD2 (6 bases each). The CDR3 sequence is 13 residues long. Germline V gene data show CDR1 as SGHTA and CDR2 as FQGNSA. Deletions cut 7 bases from V and 5 bases from J, with 15 bases between.

The chain carries TRBV27 and TRBJ2-7, with D perhaps TRBD1 (5 bases). V shed 4 bases and J shed 3 bases, with 13 bases lying between them. This CDR3 has 14 amino acids. From germline, CDR1 is MNHEY and CDR2 SMNVEV (reference sequence). In DNA, the CDR3 is TGTGCCAGCAGTTATGGACAACCATTCTACGAGCAGTACTTC. Its protein is CASSYGQPFYEQYF.